This T cell receptor beta chain was sequenced in a study of HIV-infected patients and healthy controls. The repertoire came from unfractionated whole blood and reflected all unsorted peripheral T cells. Study observations and caveats: In healthy controls, MAIT alpha CDR3s were common; in HIV+ repertoires, severely depleted.

The CDR3 has 15 amino acids. Germline CDR1 SEHNR, CDR2 FQNEAQ (reference sequence). With 2 bases clipped from V and 3 bases from J, the junction kept 6 bases outside the gene matches. 450 to 600 ng RNA was reverse transcribed with alpha and beta constant-region primers. Alpha and beta chain libraries were made separately by chain-specific third strand synthesis with multiplexing indices. TCRdb redid the calling of the 5' RACE reads with MiXCR, one entry per CDR3 protein. Here the sample spans 12,000 to 15,000 distinct CDR3 sequences, 9.9% being singletons. Remarks on this clonotype: The antigen remains undetermined.

The rearrangement uses TRBV7-9 and TRBJ2-7; 8 bases align to TRBD2. Specimen: blood. The origin of this receptor is an adult in good health. The CDR3 spells CASSLIQAGVYEQYF. The CDR3, as DNA: TGTGCCAGCAGCTTAATCCAAGCGGGGGTCTACGAGCAGTACTTC.